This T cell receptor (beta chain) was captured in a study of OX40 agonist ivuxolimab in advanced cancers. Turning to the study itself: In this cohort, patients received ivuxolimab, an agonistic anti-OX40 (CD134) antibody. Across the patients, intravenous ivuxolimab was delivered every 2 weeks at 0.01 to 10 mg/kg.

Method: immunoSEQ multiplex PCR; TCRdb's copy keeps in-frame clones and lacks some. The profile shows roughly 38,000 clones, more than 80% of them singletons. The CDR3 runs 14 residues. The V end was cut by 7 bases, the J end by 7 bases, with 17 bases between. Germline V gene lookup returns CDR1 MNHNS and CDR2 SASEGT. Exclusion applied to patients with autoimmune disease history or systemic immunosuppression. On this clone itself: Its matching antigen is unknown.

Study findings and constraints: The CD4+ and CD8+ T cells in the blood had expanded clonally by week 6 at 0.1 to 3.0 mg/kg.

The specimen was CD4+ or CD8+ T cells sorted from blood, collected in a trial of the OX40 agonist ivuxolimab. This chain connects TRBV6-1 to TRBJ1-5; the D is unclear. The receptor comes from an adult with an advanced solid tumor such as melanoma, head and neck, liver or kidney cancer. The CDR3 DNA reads TGTGCCAGCAACTTACCGGGCAGCCGCCAGCCCCAGCATTTT. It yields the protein CASNLPGSRQPQHF.